The 2 T cell receptor beta chains below all came from one sample that was sequenced in a study of T cells in Graves' hyperthyroidism and ophthalmopathy. Amplification targeted TCR beta CDR3 regions from RNA transcripts. TCR CDR3 regions were first amplified by RT-PCR with HTBI primers. One entry per CDR3 protein, called by TCRdb with MiXCR from the multiplex PCR reads. The table lists 300,000 to 350,000 distinct CDR3 sequences, 18% of them singletons. Sequencing used blood. These receptors were taken from a woman in her forties with Graves' ophthalmopathy.

The J gene is TRBJ1-5, the V gene TRBV6-1; weak D call: TRBD1 (5 bases). Trimming took 10 bases from V and 6 from J, leaving 16 bases between them. CDR3 length equals 13 residues. CDR1 and CDR2 from the germline V gene are MNHNS and SASEGT. This chain's CDR3 is CATEDISSQPQHF. The CDR3 DNA reads TGTGCCACCGAGGACATTTCAAGTCAGCCCCAGCATTTT.

This clonotype was seen once. The chain employs TRBV11-1 and TRBJ1-2, with TRBD1 as a possible D gene (5 bases). This CDR3 is built from 16 residues. Looked up from germline, CDR1 is SGHAT and CDR2 is FQDESV (reference sequence). Trimming removed 5 bases at V and 0 bases at J, with 16 bases between. The CDR3: CASSQQSGTANYGYTF. The CDR3 DNA reads as TGTGCCAGCAGCCAACAGTCGGGGACCGCTAACTATGGCTACACCTTC.